What follows are 19 T cell receptor beta chains derived from one specimen sequenced in a study of regulatory T cells in long-lasting Graves disease. Construction of the TCR beta libraries employed iRepertoire HTBI primers in conjunction with Arm-PCR of CDR3 regions. MiXCR, applied by TCRdb to the multiplex PCR reads, yields one record per CDR3 protein. The sample consists of 400,000 or so distinct CDR3 sequences, less than 25% of them appearing once. The time point was: persistent/refractory GD, antithyroid drugs over 5 years with positive TRAb. RNA isolated from PBMCs was used to make the TCR library. The starting material was peripheral blood mononuclear cells (PBMCs), obtained when the disease was refractory, from a patient treated with antithyroid drugs. Receptor source: a female donor with Graves disease.

This clonotype has only a few counts. The chain is built from TRBV19 and TRBJ2-6; D gene uncertain. Per germline, CDR1 LNHDA and CDR2 SQIVND (reference sequence). Trimming pared 5 bases from V and 4 bases from J, leaving 6 bases between. The CDR3 loop spans 13 amino acids. The CDR3 reads CASSVTGANVLTF. CDR3 DNA: TGTGCCAGTAGTGTCACGGGGGCCAACGTCCTGACTTTC.

As for this clonotype: A clone one base away is much larger, so this may be a read error. V and J are TRBV29-1 and TRBJ1-1; tentative D call: TRBD1 (6 bases). Trimming took 7 bases from V and 4 from J, leaving 13 bases between them. This CDR3 contains 12 residues. Germline-derived CDR1 and CDR2 are SQVTM and ANQGSEA. CDR3 nucleotides: TGCAGCGGAATGACAGGTGTCACTGAAGCTTTCTTT. Translated: CSGMTGVTEAFF. The variable domain in full, with the rest retrieved from reference TRBV29-1 and TRBJ1-1, is SAVISQKPSRDICQRGTSLTIQCQVDSQVTMMFWYRQQPGQSLTLIATANQGSEATYESGFVIDKFPISRPNLTFSTLTVSNMSPEDSSIYLCSGMTGVTEAFFGQGTRLTVV.

V and J are TRBV11-1 and TRBJ2-2; either TRBD1 or TRBD2 may fit D (6 bases each). The germline V gene has CDR1 SGHAT and CDR2 FQDESV (reference sequence). The CDR3 has 18 amino acids. V lost 5 bases and J 3 bases, leaving 22 bases between the germline ends. CDR3 residues: CASSTSRGGRFDTGELFF. CDR3 DNA sequence: TGTGCCAGCAGCACTAGTCGAGGGGGGAGATTTGACACCGGGGAGCTGTTTTTT.

Note on this clonotype: One end of the junction is discordant with germline, which a read error may explain. The gene calls are TRBV7-2 and TRBJ2-1; D ambiguous. The CDR3 has 13 residues. CDR1 is SGHTA, CDR2 FQGNSA, per germline. CDR3 DNA: TGTGCCAGCAACTTACAGTCCTACAATGAGCAGTTCTTC. This codes for CASNLQSYNEQFF.

This clonotype appeared a few times. The rearrangement joins TRBV12-3 or TRBV12-4 to TRBJ2-4; no clear D gene. The CDR3 length is 13 residues. V lost 3 bases to trimming and J lost 8 bases, with 11 bases between them. DNA for the CDR3: TGTGCCAGCAGTTTCGGGTCCGGACACATTCAGTACTTC. Amino acids: CASSFGSGHIQYF.

In this sample, this clonotype turned up a few times. The V and J genes are TRBV25-1 and TRBJ2-5; D is uncertain. Germline V gene sequence: CDR1 MGHDK, CDR2 SYGVNS. The CDR3 runs 15 residues. V was cut by 3 bases and J by 6 bases, with 17 bases left in between. The CDR3 protein is CASSESTVATKTQYF. The CDR3, as DNA: TGTGCCAGCAGTGAGTCCACCGTTGCCACTAAGACCCAGTACTTC. Full variable domain (missing parts from reference TRBV25-1 and TRBJ2-5): EADIYQTPRYLVIGTGKKITLECSQTMGHDKMYWYQQDPGMELHLIHYSYGVNSTEKGDLSSESTVSRIRTEHFPLTLESARPSHTSQYLCASSESTVATKTQYFGPGTRLLVL.

Ten or more counts support this clonotype. V and J are TRBV2 and TRBJ1-5; 8 nucleotides line up with TRBD1. Germline values: CDR1 SNHLY, CDR2 FYNNEI. CDR3 length: 18 amino acids. J was trimmed by 2 bases and V by 6 bases; bases with no gene match: 15. The CDR3: CASSLGTGRLSGNQPQHF. In DNA, the CDR3 is TGTGCCAGCAGCCTCGGGACAGGCCGCCTCTCGGGCAATCAGCCCCAGCATTTT.

V and J are TRBV29-1 and TRBJ2-7; D possibly corresponds to TRBD1 (5 bases). This CDR3 spans 11 amino acids. Trimming stripped 4 bases from V and 6 bases from J, with 10 bases between. CDR1 and CDR2 (germline): SQVTM, ANQGSEA. The CDR3, as DNA: TGCAGCGTTGTGTCAGGGTCCGAGCAGTACTTC. It encodes CSVVSGSEQYF.

This clonotype was seen many times. The V and J genes are TRBV6-2 or TRBV6-3 and TRBJ2-7; 8 bases are shared with TRBD1. CDR3 size: 17 residues. V was pared by 2 bases and J by 5 bases, with 14 bases of the junction left unmatched. Per the germline V gene, CDR1 is MNHEY and CDR2 is SVGEGT. In nucleotides, the CDR3 is TGTGCCAGCAGTTACCCATCACCCTGGACAGGGCGGGACGAGCAGTACTTC. Encoded protein: CASSYPSPWTGRDEQYF.

This clonotype was recorded a few times. This chain uses TRBV11-3 with TRBJ2-1, with a possible D match to TRBD1 (5 bases). This CDR3 has 13 amino acids. Per germline, CDR1 SGHNT and CDR2 YENEEA. V was clipped by 5 bases and J by 7 bases, with 12 bases between them. The CDR3 sequence: CASSPPGNNEQFF. The CDR3 nucleotides are TGTGCCAGCAGCCCCCCAGGGAATAATGAGCAGTTCTTC.

This clonotype showed up just a few times. This chain connects TRBV10-3 to TRBJ2-4; unclear D gene. Germline CDR1 ENHRY, CDR2 SYGVKD. CDR3 length: 15 amino acids. V shed 3 bases and J shed 0 bases, with 9 bases lying between them. Here the CDR3 reads CAISDSNLAKNIQYF. CDR3 sequence (DNA): TGTGCCATCAGTGACAGCAATCTAGCCAAAAACATTCAGTACTTC.

The chain links TRBV20-1 to TRBJ1-4; D is undetermined. This CDR3 is 14 amino acids long. Between the trimmed V and J ends, which lost 0 bases and 8 bases, there was a span of 13 bases. CDR1 is DFQATT, CDR2 SNEGSKA, per germline (reference sequence). The CDR3 region is CSARDPSIGEKLFF. CDR3 DNA: TGCAGTGCTAGAGACCCCTCCATTGGGGAAAAACTGTTTTTT.

On this clonotype: A much larger clone differs from this one at a single base, so this may be a read error. J is TRBJ2-2 and V is TRBV2, with 11 bases identical to TRBD2. Germline V CDR1 and CDR2: SNHLY, FYNNEI. The CDR3 extends over 13 amino acids. CDR3 sequence reads: CSTGTSGTGELFF. As DNA, the CDR3 is TGTTCCACCGGGACTAGCGGCACCGGGGAGCTGTTTTTT.

The chain links TRBV12-3 or TRBV12-4 to TRBJ2-5; 14 positions match TRBD2. With 5 bases clipped from V and 4 bases from J, the junction kept 9 bases outside the gene matches. The CDR3 sequence is 17 residues long. The CDR3 DNA reads as TGTGCCAGCAGTCCGGGACTAGCGGGAGTACGGGGAGAGACCCAGTACTTC. Translating gives CASSPGLAGVRGETQYF.

There are a few counts of this clonotype. This rearrangement joins TRBV20-1 to TRBJ2-7; 8 nucleotides agree with TRBD2. The V and J ends lost 1 base and 7 bases, in that order; junction bases with no gene match: 0. Germline V gives CDR1 DFQATT, CDR2 SNEGSKA (reference sequence). This CDR3 region has 11 residues. The CDR3 reads CSARVAGEQYF. The DNA of the CDR3 is TGCAGTGCTAGAGTAGCGGGGGAGCAGTACTTC.

This clonotype was recorded many times. The chain carries TRBV24-1 and TRBJ1-5; D gene ambiguous. The CDR3 runs to 14 residues. The V gene's germline CDR1 is KGHDR and CDR2 SFDVKD. V lost 3 bases and J 0 bases, leaving 5 bases between the germline ends. CDR3 nucleotides: TGTGCCACCAGTGATGGCGGTAGCAATCAGCCCCAGCATTTT. It yields the protein CATSDGGSNQPQHF.

The genes are TRBV6-2 or TRBV6-3 and TRBJ2-3, with no clear D. Germline CDR1 MNHEY, CDR2 SVGEGT. There are 15 residues in the CDR3. With 5 bases removed from V and 0 bases from J, the gap between germline ends came to 12 bases. CDR3 protein: CASSRLVGSTDTQYF. CDR3 sequence (DNA): TGTGCCAGCAGTAGACTTGTAGGAAGCACAGATACGCAGTATTTT.

The chain is built from TRBV30 and TRBJ1-2; D is unclear. The CDR3 is 13 residues long. Between the trimmed V and J ends, which lost 3 bases and 3 bases, there was a span of 11 bases. Looked up from germline, CDR1 is GTSNPN and CDR2 is SVGIG (reference sequence). Here the CDR3 reads CAWRPDWDYGYTF. CDR3 bases: TGTGCCTGGAGGCCAGACTGGGACTATGGCTACACCTTC.

The sample holds many counts of this clonotype. The DNA of the CDR3 is TGTGCCAGCAGTGCAGGGGGGAGCGGGGACATTCAGTACTTC. Amino acid sequence: CASSAGGSGDIQYF. The rearrangement joins TRBV6-1 to TRBJ2-4; D may correspond to TRBD1 or TRBD2 (7 bases each). V shed 4 bases and J shed 8 bases, with 15 bases lying between them. Germline V gives CDR1 MNHNS, CDR2 SASEGT. The CDR3 is 14 residues long.